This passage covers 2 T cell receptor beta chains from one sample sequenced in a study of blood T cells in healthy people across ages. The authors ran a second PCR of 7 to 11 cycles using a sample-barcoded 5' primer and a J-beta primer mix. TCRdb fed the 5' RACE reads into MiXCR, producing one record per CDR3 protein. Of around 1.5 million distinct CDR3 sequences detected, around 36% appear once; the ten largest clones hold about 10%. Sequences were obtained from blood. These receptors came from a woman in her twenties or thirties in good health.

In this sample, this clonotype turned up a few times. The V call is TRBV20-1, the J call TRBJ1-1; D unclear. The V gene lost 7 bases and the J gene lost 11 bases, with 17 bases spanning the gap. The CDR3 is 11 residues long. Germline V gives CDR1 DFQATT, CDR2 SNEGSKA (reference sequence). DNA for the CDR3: TGCAGTGTTTCAAACGAGGGTGAGGCTTTCTTT. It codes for CSVSNEGEAFF.

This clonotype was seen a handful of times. The CDR3 coding sequence is TGTGCCAGCAGTGAACCAACCCTACTTGGAACTGAAGCTTTCTTT. It encodes CASSEPTLLGTEAFF. The V call is TRBV6-1, the J call TRBJ1-1; D ambiguous. The CDR3 has 15 residues. The germline V gene encodes CDR1 MNHNS and CDR2 SASEGT. Trimming removed 2 bases at V and 5 bases at J, with 15 bases between.